This T cell receptor (beta chain) was sequenced for a study of regulatory T cells in long-lasting Graves disease. About this clonotype itself: Its antigen is undetermined.

Arm-PCR with iRepertoire HTBI primers amplified the CDR3 regions for these TCR beta libraries. One entry per CDR3 protein, called by TCRdb with MiXCR from the multiplex PCR reads. The sample shows 700,000 or so distinct CDR3 sequences, 25% to 35% of them seen only once. V was shortened by 6 bases and J by 1 base, with 13 bases between the two germline ends. The length of the CDR3 is 14 residues. The study, taken as a whole, reports: The work looked only at peripheral blood and did not look at thyroid tissue.

Time point: persistent/refractory GD, antithyroid drugs over 5 years with positive TRAb. Scientists built the TCR library using RNA that was extracted from PBMCs. By American Thyroid Association guidelines, Graves' disease was diagnosed in the cohort. V and J are TRBV12-3 or TRBV12-4 and TRBJ2-7; D is uncertain. This TCR was sampled from a female donor with Graves disease. This specimen was peripheral blood mononuclear cells (PBMCs), taken when the disease was refractory, from a patient treated with antithyroid drugs. The CDR3 is CASRERETSYEQYF. The CDR3 nucleotides read TGTGCCAGCAGGGAGAGAGAGACATCCTACGAGCAGTACTTC.